A single T cell receptor beta chain is shown here with its context. The data derive from a study of blood T cell repertoires in COVID-19. Study as a whole: Some COVID-19 samples were acute and others convalescent; all came from the United States, Italy and Spain. The cDNA or gDNA used as material had been derived from T cells, B-cell-depleted T cells, or PBMCs.

In the original workflow: Using reference gene primer amplification, nucleated cell counts were estimated. Libraries were prepared by immunoSEQ multiplex PCR; TCRdb keeps only in-frame clonotypes and omits some of them. The DNA gave D and trimming, while V, J and clone size come from that table. The sample has under 200,000 clones; 80% to 85% are singletons. This CDR3 spans 13 amino acids. V was shortened by 5 bases and J by 7 bases, with 13 bases between the two germline ends. Germline CDR1 reads MDHEN; CDR2 reads SYDVKM. This receptor was obtained from a woman aged 25 to 45 with acute or convalescent COVID-19. The source material was peripheral blood. The chain is built from TRBV28 and TRBJ2-3; D unresolved. CDR3 sequence: CASSPEEKHTQYF. Here the CDR3 DNA reads TGTGCCAGCAGTCCCGAGGAGAAGCATACGCAGTATTTT.